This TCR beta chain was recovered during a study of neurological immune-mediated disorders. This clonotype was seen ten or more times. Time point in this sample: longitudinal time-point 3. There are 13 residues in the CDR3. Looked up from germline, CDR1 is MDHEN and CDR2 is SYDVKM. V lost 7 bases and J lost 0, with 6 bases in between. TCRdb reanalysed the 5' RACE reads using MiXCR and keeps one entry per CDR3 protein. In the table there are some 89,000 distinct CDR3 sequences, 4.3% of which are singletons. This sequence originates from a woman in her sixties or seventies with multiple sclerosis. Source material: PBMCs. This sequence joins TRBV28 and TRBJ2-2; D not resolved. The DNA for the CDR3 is TGTGCCAGCATGAGTCCGAACACCGGGGAGCTGTTTTTT. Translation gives CASMSPNTGELFF.